The 28 T cell receptor beta chains reported below all come from one sample, sequenced in a study of blood T cell repertoires in COVID-19. TCRdb's table, derived via immunoSEQ multiplex PCR, lists solely in-frame clones and lacks some. Of some 220,000 clones in the sample, roughly four fifths are singletons; the top ten hold about 2.4%. Specimen: peripheral blood. The receptor set was obtained from a woman in her sixties with acute or convalescent COVID-19.

This CDR3 reads CASSLTSGTALEAFF. The DNA of the CDR3 is TGTGCCAGCAGCTTAACCTCCGGGACAGCCCTTGAAGCTTTCTTT. The rearrangement joins TRBV7-2 to TRBJ1-1; 7 bases fit TRBD1. Per germline, CDR1 SGHTA and CDR2 FQGNSA. The CDR3 spans 15 residues. After removal of 2 bases from V and 7 bases from J, the junction contained 10 bases not matched to a gene. Filled out from reference TRBV7-2 and TRBJ1-1, the complete variable domain reads GAGVSQSPSNKVTEKGKDVELRCDPISGHTALYWYRQSLGQGLEFLIYFQGNSAPDKSGLPSDRFSAERTGGSVSTLTIQRTQQEDSAVYLCASSLTSGTALEAFFGQGTRLTVV.

The J gene is TRBJ1-2, the V gene TRBV6-5; 8 nucleotides match TRBD1. The CDR3 extends over 15 amino acids. CDR1 is MNHEY and CDR2 is SVGAGI in the germline V gene. The V and J ends lost 6 bases and 7 bases, in that order; junction bases with no gene match: 13. The chain's CDR3 is CASSDRSQGAPGYTF. For the CDR3, the DNA is TGTGCCAGCAGCGACCGTTCTCAGGGGGCACCTGGCTACACCTTC.

This clone has only one observation. V gene TRBV5-8 combines with J gene TRBJ2-1; D remains ambiguous. CDR1 is SGHTS, CDR2 YDEGEE, per germline. The CDR3 is 13 amino acids. V lost 5 bases and J lost 8, with 14 bases in between. The CDR3 loop is CASSLLVGDEQFF. Written as DNA, the CDR3 is TGTGCCAGCAGTTTGCTAGTAGGCGATGAGCAGTTCTTC.

V usage is TRBV19 and J usage is TRBJ1-2; D is perhaps TRBD1 (5 bases). Trimming stripped 3 bases from V and 3 bases from J, with 11 bases between. Germline assignment: CDR1 LNHDA and CDR2 SQIVND (reference sequence). CDR3 length: 14 residues. The CDR3 here is CASSILDSYYGYTF. CDR3 DNA: TGTGCCAGTAGTATCCTTGACAGTTACTATGGCTACACCTTC.

This chain connects TRBV6-1 to TRBJ2-1, with 7 bases that match TRBD1. The CDR3 contains 12 residues. Germline CDR1 MNHNS, CDR2 SASEGT. V dropped 1 base and J dropped 12; count of bases not matched to a gene: 3. Here the CDR3 DNA reads TGTGCCAGCAGTGAAGACCGGACAGGGCAGTTCTTC. Protein sequence: CASSEDRTGQFF.

The V call is TRBV7-2, the J call TRBJ2-7; no clear D. The length of the CDR3 is 15 residues. The V gene lost 2 bases and the J gene lost 6 bases, with 17 bases spanning the gap. Germline CDR1 and CDR2: SGHTA and FQGNSA. The CDR3 region has the DNA TGTGCCAGCAGCTTACATCTCCAGATGATCGTCGAGCAGTACTTC. It yields the protein CASSLHLQMIVEQYF.

The chain links TRBV19 to TRBJ1-1; weak D call: TRBD1 (6 bases). CDR3 length: 13 residues. CDR1 is LNHDA and CDR2 is SQIVND in the germline V gene (reference sequence). V was shortened by 5 bases and J by 1 base, with 8 bases between the two germline ends. For the CDR3, the DNA is TGTGCCAGTAGTCACAGGGCGAACACTGAAGCTTTCTTT. This codes for CASSHRANTEAFF. The full variable domain, rest sourced from reference TRBV19 and TRBJ1-1, is DGGITQSPKYLFRKEGQNVTLSCEQNLNHDAMYWYRQDPGQGLRLIYYSQIVNDFQKGDIAEGYSVSREKKESFPLTVTSAQKNPTAFYLCASSHRANTEAFFGQGTRLTVV.

This clone was picked up a small number of times. The chain couples TRBV9 to TRBJ2-1, with a weak D call TRBD2 (6 bases). CDR1 is SGDLS and CDR2 is YYNGEE in the germline V gene. The germline V and J ends were trimmed by 0 bases and 0 bases, with 7 bases remaining between them. The CDR3 has 15 residues. The CDR3 reads CASSVDGGSYNEQFF. CDR3 nucleotide sequence: TGTGCCAGCAGCGTAGACGGGGGCTCCTACAATGAGCAGTTCTTC.

This sequence joins TRBV7-3 and TRBJ1-1; D call uncertain. The CDR3 spans 13 residues. Trimming shortened V by 5 bases and J by 1 base, and 8 bases separated the two germline ends. Germline loops: CDR1 SGHTA, CDR2 FQGTGA. The CDR3: CASSPNPNTEAFF. The CDR3 DNA sequence: TGTGCCAGCAGCCCAAATCCGAACACTGAAGCTTTCTTT.

The CDR3 coding sequence is TGTGCCAGCAGTGGACAGGGTCAGTATGGCTACACCTTC. Translation gives CASSGQGQYGYTF. The V gene is TRBV25-1, the J gene TRBJ1-2, with 7 bases identical to TRBD1. Germline values: CDR1 MGHDK, CDR2 SYGVNS. V dropped 4 bases and J dropped 5; count of bases not matched to a gene: 4. The length of the CDR3 is 13 residues.

The chain links TRBV6-2 or TRBV6-3 to TRBJ1-6; TRBD1 might be the D (6 bases). The germline V gene encodes CDR1 MNHEY and CDR2 SVGEGT. This CDR3 is built from 13 residues. Trimming shortened V by 2 bases and J by 9 bases, and 8 bases separated the two germline ends. CDR3 DNA sequence: TGTGCCAGCAGTTACGCGACAGGTTCACCCCTCCACTTT. This encodes CASSYATGSPLHF.

In this sample, this clone turned up once. The CDR3 loop reads CASRARDTGNEKLFF. The DNA for the CDR3 is TGTGCCAGCAGGGCACGGGACACCGGGAATGAAAAACTGTTTTTT. J is TRBJ1-4 and V is TRBV6-6; TRBD1 might be the D (6 bases). The CDR3 spans 15 residues. Germline CDR1 reads MNHNY; CDR2 reads SVGAGI (reference sequence). V lost 6 bases and J 5 bases, leaving 16 bases between the germline ends.

CDR3 coding DNA: TGCGCCAGCAGCCAAGGAGATCCCAACAGCTCCTATAATTCACCCCTCCACTTT. It is translated as CASSQGDPNSSYNSPLHF. This sequence joins TRBV4-3 and TRBJ1-6; D ambiguous. The CDR3 consists of 18 residues. In germline, CDR1 is LGHNA, CDR2 YSLEER. V lost 1 base to trimming and J lost 0 bases, with 13 bases between them.

The chain joins TRBV6-5 to TRBJ1-5; D is unresolved. Germline loops: CDR1 MNHEY, CDR2 SVGAGI. Trimming took 2 bases from V and 6 from J, leaving 8 bases between them. The CDR3 runs to 13 residues. CDR3 coding DNA: TGTGCCAGCAGTTACCGGGGTCTTCAGCCCCAGCATTTT. It encodes CASSYRGLQPQHF.

This rearrangement joins TRBV11-2 to TRBJ2-6; TRBD1 aligns across 9 bases. Germline V gene sequence: CDR1 SGHAT, CDR2 FQNNGV. Unmatched junction bases numbered 8, after V lost 1 base and J lost 1 base. The CDR3 has 19 amino acids. The DNA of the CDR3 is TGTGCCAGCAGCTTAGGGTTGGGACAGGGTTTGTCTGGGGCCAACGTCCTGACTTTC. Its protein product is CASSLGLGQGLSGANVLTF.

This clone was seen more than once but under ten times. The chain employs TRBV5-1 and TRBJ2-5; possible D gene TRBD2, 7 bases. V was trimmed by 3 bases and J by 5 bases, leaving 29 bases between them. The CDR3 totals 19 residues. Germline lookup yields CDR1 SGHRS and CDR2 YFSETQ. The CDR3 region is CASSWTVGGGASPPETQYF. CDR3 coding DNA: TGCGCCAGCAGCTGGACCGTCGGTGGGGGGGCATCACCCCCCGAGACCCAGTACTTC.

CDR3 nucleotides: TGTGCTAGTGGTCCCAATCGCGAGCGGGGATTCACAGATACGCAGTATTTT. The encoded protein is CASGPNRERGFTDTQYF. The J gene is TRBJ2-3, the V gene TRBV12-5, with 7 bases aligning to TRBD2. Germline V gene sequence: CDR1 LGHNT, CDR2 FRNRAP. CDR3 length equals 17 residues. The trim removed 5 bases at V and 2 bases at J, leaving 13 bases unmatched. The full variable domain, rest sourced from reference TRBV12-5 and TRBJ2-3, is DARVTQTPRHKVTEMGQEVTMRCQPILGHNTVFWYRQTMMQGLELLAYFRNRAPLDDSGMPKDRFSAEMPDATLATLKIQPSEPRDSAVYFCASGPNRERGFTDTQYFGPGTRLTVL.

The V gene is TRBV4-2, the J gene TRBJ1-2; D might be TRBD1 (5 bases). The germline V gene has CDR1 LGHNA and CDR2 YNFKEQ. The CDR3 runs 15 residues. The ends were cut back, 0 bases at V and 8 bases at J, with 16 bases in the middle. The DNA for the CDR3 is TGTGCCAGCAGCCAAGAGGGGCAGGGAATGGGCGGCTACACCTTC. This codes for CASSQEGQGMGGYTF.

In its sample, this clone was seen a few times. V and J are TRBV5-6 and TRBJ1-1; TRBD1 might be the D (5 bases). V lost 4 bases to trimming and J lost 8 bases, with 18 bases between them. Germline V gives CDR1 SGHDT, CDR2 YYEEEE. This CDR3 comprises 14 residues. DNA for the CDR3: TGTGCCAGCAGCCGGCAAAGGGGCACGGAAGAAGCTTTCTTT. The encoded protein is CASSRQRGTEEAFF.

V is TRBV7-9 and J is TRBJ1-4, with 9 bases that match TRBD1. CDR3 size: 16 residues. The germline CDR1 and CDR2 sequences are SEHNR and FQNEAQ (reference sequence). The V gene end was trimmed by 5 bases and the J gene end by 8 bases; junction bases not matched to a gene: 12. The CDR3 is CASSPTGSTGGEKLFF. CDR3 bases: TGTGCCAGCAGCCCCACGGGGTCGACAGGGGGGGAAAAACTGTTTTTT.

In its sample, this clone was seen once. The chain employs TRBV7-8 and TRBJ2-2; D is uncertain. The germline gives CDR1 SGHVS, CDR2 FQNEAQ. The V and J ends lost 0 bases and 3 bases respectively, with 8 bases between them. The CDR3 contains 15 residues. The CDR3 sequence is CASSLATFDTGELFF. In DNA form, the CDR3 reads TGTGCCAGCAGCTTAGCGACTTTCGACACCGGGGAGCTGTTTTTT.

This clone was seen only once. The chain employs TRBV30 and TRBJ2-1; no reliable D call. Germline loops: CDR1 GTSNPN, CDR2 SVGIG (reference sequence). Trimming stripped 3 bases from V and 4 bases from J, with 7 bases between. CDR3 length equals 12 residues. The DNA of the CDR3 is TGTGCCTGGAGGGCGGAATACAATGAGCAGTTCTTC. It specifies CAWRAEYNEQFF.

This sequence joins TRBV5-6 and TRBJ1-5; weak D call: TRBD1 (6 bases). The CDR3 contains 16 residues. With 0 bases removed from V and 2 bases from J, the gap between germline ends came to 12 bases. CDR1 and CDR2 (germline): SGHDT, YYEEEE. CDR3 protein: CASSLDGGARNQPQHF. CDR3 nucleotide sequence: TGTGCCAGCAGCTTGGATGGGGGGGCTCGCAATCAGCCCCAGCATTTT.

DNA for the CDR3: TGTGCCAGCAGCCCCGGACAGGGCTTTGGCTACACCTTC. Protein sequence: CASSPGQGFGYTF. The J gene is TRBJ1-2, the V gene TRBV28; TRBD1 agrees at 8 bases. The junction had 7 bases not matched to a gene; V was cut back by 6 bases and J by 7 bases. Germline CDR1 reads MDHEN; CDR2 reads SYDVKM. The CDR3 is 13 amino acids.

The gene calls are TRBV7-9 and TRBJ1-5, with D hard to call. Between the trimmed V and J ends, which lost 1 base and 6 bases, there was a span of 7 bases. The V gene's germline CDR1 is SEHNR and CDR2 FQNEAQ (reference sequence). The CDR3 consists of 13 residues. The CDR3 DNA sequence: TGTGCCAGCAGCTTAGGTAGCGCTCAGCCCCAGCATTTT. As protein: CASSLGSAQPQHF. The variable domain in full, completed from reference TRBV7-9 and TRBJ1-5, reads DTGVSQNPRHKITKRGQNVTFRCDPISEHNRLYWYRQTLGQGPEFLTYFQNEAQLEKSRLLSDRFSAERPKGSFSTLEIQRTEQGDSAMYLCASSLGSAQPQHFGDGTRLSIL.

The rearrangement links TRBV7-5 to TRBJ2-7; the D call in the table, TRBD1, was not verified against the DNA. TRBV7-5 is reported as a pseudogene. This CDR3 contains 15 residues. The CDR3 reads CARRSGTGVPYEQYF. DNA of the CDR3: TGTGCCAGAAGGTCCGGGACAGGGGTACCCTACGAGCAGTACTTC.

The genes are TRBV6-6 and TRBJ2-7; 9 nucleotides line up with TRBD1. Germline V gene sequence: CDR1 MNHNY, CDR2 SVGAGI (reference sequence). The CDR3 runs 16 residues. V gave up 4 bases and J gave up 2 bases; unmatched junction bases: 9. CDR3 amino acids: CASSFPRDRVPYEQYF. DNA of the CDR3: TGTGCCAGCAGTTTTCCCCGGGACAGGGTTCCCTACGAGCAGTACTTC.

The chain joins TRBV30 to TRBJ2-1; 9 bases map to TRBD2. The CDR3 extends over 13 amino acids. Losses at the gene ends were 4 bases for V and 7 bases for J; bases not matched to a gene: 5. The germline V gene encodes CDR1 GTSNPN and CDR2 SVGIG (reference sequence). Here the CDR3 reads CAWTQRGDNEQFF. The CDR3 DNA reads as TGTGCCTGGACCCAGCGGGGGGATAATGAGCAGTTCTTC.